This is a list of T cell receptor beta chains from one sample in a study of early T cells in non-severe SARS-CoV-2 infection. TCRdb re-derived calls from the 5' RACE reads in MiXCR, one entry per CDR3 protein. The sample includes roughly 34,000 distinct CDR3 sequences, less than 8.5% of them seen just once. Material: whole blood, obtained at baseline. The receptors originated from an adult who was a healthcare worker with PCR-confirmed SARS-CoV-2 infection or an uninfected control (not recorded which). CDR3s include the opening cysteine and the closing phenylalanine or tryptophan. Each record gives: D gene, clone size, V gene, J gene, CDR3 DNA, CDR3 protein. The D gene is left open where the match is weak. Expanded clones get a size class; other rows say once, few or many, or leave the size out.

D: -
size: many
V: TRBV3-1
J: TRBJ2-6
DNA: TGTGCCAGCAGCCGGACAGCCCTCTCTGGGGCCAACGTCCTGACTTTC
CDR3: CASSRTALSGANVLTF

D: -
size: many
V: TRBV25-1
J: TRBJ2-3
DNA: TGTGCCAGCAGTGATGTGGGGGCACTGGCAGATACGCAGTATTTT
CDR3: CASSDVGALADTQYF

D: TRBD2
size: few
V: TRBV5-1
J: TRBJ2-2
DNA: TGCGCCAGCAGCTTGGGAAGCGGGGCCGGGGAGCTGTTTTTT
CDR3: CASSLGSGAGELFF

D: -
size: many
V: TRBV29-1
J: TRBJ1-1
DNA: TGCAGCGTGAGGCGACCAACCAACACTGAAGCTTTCTTT
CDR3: CSVRRPTNTEAFF

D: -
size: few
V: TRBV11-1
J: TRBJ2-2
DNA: TGTGCCAGCAGCTTGGGATCTCCCACCGGGGAGCTGTTTTTT
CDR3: CASSLGSPTGELFF

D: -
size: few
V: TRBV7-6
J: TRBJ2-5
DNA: TGTGCCAGCAGCTTAGAGGCGGGACGGGGCTCATCTGAGACCCAGTACTTC
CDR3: CASSLEAGRGSSETQYF

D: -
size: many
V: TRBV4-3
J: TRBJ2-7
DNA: TGCGCCAGCAGCCAAGGCGCAGGTCCCTACGAGCAGTACTTC
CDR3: CASSQGAGPYEQYF

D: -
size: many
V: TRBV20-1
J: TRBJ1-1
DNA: TGCAGTGCCGGACAGCCGAACACTGAAGCTTTCTTT
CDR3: CSAGQPNTEAFF

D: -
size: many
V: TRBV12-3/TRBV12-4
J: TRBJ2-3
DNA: TGTGCCAGCAGCGGGCGAACAGGGTACACAGATACGCAGTATTTT
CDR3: CASSGRTGYTDTQYF

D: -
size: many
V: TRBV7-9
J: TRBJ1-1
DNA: TGTGCCAGCAGCTTACATGCTCAAGGCACTGAAGCTTTCTTT
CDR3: CASSLHAQGTEAFF

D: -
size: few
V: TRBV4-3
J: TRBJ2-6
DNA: TGCGCCAGCAGCCAAGTTCCGGGAGCGGGGGCCAACGTCCTGACTTTC
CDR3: CASSQVPGAGANVLTF

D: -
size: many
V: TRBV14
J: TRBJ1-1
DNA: TGTGCCAGCAGCCAAAACACGGGTACTGAAGCTTTCTTT
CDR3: CASSQNTGTEAFF

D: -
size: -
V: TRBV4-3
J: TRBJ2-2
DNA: TGCGCCAGCAGCCATCAGGGGGGGAACACCGGGGAGCTGTTTTTT
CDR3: CASSHQGGNTGELFF

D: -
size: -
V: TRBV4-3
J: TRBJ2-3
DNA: TGCGCCAGCAGCCAAGAGGGGGGCCGGTCAGATACGCAGTATTTT
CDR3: CASSQEGGRSDTQYF

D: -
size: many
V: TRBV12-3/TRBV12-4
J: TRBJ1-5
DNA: TGTGCCAGCAGCACAGCGGGCTATAGCAATCAGCCCCAGCATTTT
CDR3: CASSTAGYSNQPQHF